The clone carrying this T cell receptor (beta chain) was seen a handful of times. The method was immunoSEQ multiplex PCR; TCRdb's version includes in-frame clones alone and lacks a portion of them. The sample lists about 8,000 clones; about 84% were seen once. This entry is derived from a study of blood T cell dynamics during melanoma immunotherapy. The time point is: week 3, after first cycle of checkpoint inhibitor. The CDR3 extends over 13 amino acids. V lost 4 bases, J lost 4 bases, and 8 bases lay in between. Germline loops: CDR1 MDHEN, CDR2 SYDVKM. Source: blood, taken from a patient treated with checkpoint blockade. The rearrangement uses TRBV28 and TRBJ1-5; D not resolved. The TCR comes from a human donor with melanoma. The CDR3 coding sequence is TGTGCCAGCAGTTCCTCGAGGAATCAGCCCCAGCATTTT. Translated, it gives CASSSSRNQPQHF.